This T cell receptor beta chain was sequenced in a study of shared clonotypes between healthy human individuals (dated by TCRdb to 2020 to 2022). With regard to the full study: The cohort included three men and two women between 18 and 49 years of age. Libraries were prepared and TCR repertoires were sequenced by different laboratories using diverse techniques, in order to increase sequencing depth and limit assay-specific biases. To estimate repertoire size and how much clonotypes are shared between individuals, the study performed deep sequencing of blood TCR repertoires from a handful of healthy adults. Each donor's leukapheresis produced roughly between roughly 0.94 and 9.5 billion PBMCs. Per donor, three plates each were used for CD4 naive and CD4 memory, two for CD8 naive, and one for CD8 memory. Overall study results and their limits: Sharing across a handful of donors was observed for roughly 5.4% of naive CD4, 3% to 3.5% of naive CD8, about 2.5% of memory CD4, and around 0.44% of memory CD8 clonotypes. Clonotypes shared by all four sorted-subset donors showed higher generation probabilities than non-shared clonotypes. The genetic and exposure-history diversity represented was limited by the small number of donors. Incomplete sequencing was indicated by rarefaction of sorted-subset datasets, despite the large sequencing depth. Sampling was restricted to blood, and TCR repertoires in tissue are likely to differ from TCR repertoires in blood. Naive subsets generally had larger estimated clonotype richness than memory subsets. Based on pairwise subsampling, the degree of clonotype sharing among donors was expected to be affected by sequencing depth.

Taken from cysteine to phenylalanine, the CDR3 has 15 residues. Of the read, only the CDR3 DNA is kept; its 45 bases are in frame from base 1. Trimmed from V: 5 bases; trimmed from J: 6 bases; junction bases lacking a gene match: 6. CDR1 LNHDA and CDR2 SQIVND were looked up in the germline V gene (reference sequence). On this clone itself: Its antigen is unknown. No much larger clonotype is one base removed from it; base qualities were not supplied.

Using the deep immunoSEQ assay, TCR CDR3 regions were amplified from genomic DNA by multiplex PCR. Extracted genomic DNA from each cell subset was distributed evenly across all wells of several immunoSEQ 96-well plates, and each plate was treated as a replicate. Each replicate PCR for sorted subsets received about 0.2 ug genomic DNA, equal to roughly 30,000 T cell genomes. The purified libraries were quantified using a Qubit 3.0 fluorometer, sized with a Bioanalyzer 2100, and then quantified again using the KAPA Library Quantification kit. Every immunoSEQ 96-well plate was sequenced on a separate single-read 150-cycle Illumina NextSeq 550 flow cell. In the original analysis: Because only junctional sequences without quality scores were contained in the immunoSEQ output, filtering matching that applied to full-length reads could not be performed. To assign V/J genes and CDR3, sequences were annotated using PyIR, a Python wrapper for IgBLAST v1.9, with IMGT germline references. Reads were removed for weak V/J assignments (E-value above 1e-6), missing CDR3, stop codons, out-of-frame junctions, or ambiguous translated residues. V3J clonotypes were defined as sequences sharing the same inferred V gene, J gene, and CDR3 amino acid sequence. Percentage overlap between repertoires was calculated by dividing the number of shared unique clonotypes by the size of the smaller repertoire. RTK rarefaction, the Chao1 estimator, and Recon v2.1 estimates of unobserved clonotypes were used to assess repertoire richness. For all TCRbeta clonotypes obtained by the gDNA method from a handful of donors, generation probabilities were computed with OLGA. TCRdb mirrors the immuneACCESS table, restricted to in-frame sequences. Some clones are absent from its copies; in checked studies, under half trace to an unresolved V gene, and the reason for the others is unknown. From that table come the V and J calls and clone size; the DNA was used to work out D and trimming. The sample contains about 1.1 million clones, approximately 80% of them found a single time. 0.89% of the sample lies in the top ten.

The donors were healthy, HIV-negative adults who had no recently reported acute infections or vaccinations. Every donor was a Caucasian adult residing in Nashville, Tennessee, USA. Magnetic negative selection was used to enrich CD4+ T cells, after which naive cells were positively selected on CD45RA and the negative fraction became the memory subset. Blood was obtained by leukapheresis, after which PBMCs were separated by Ficoll-Histopaque density gradient centrifugation and cryopreserved in liquid nitrogen vapor phase. Purity and quantity of every magnetically sorted T cell population were checked by analytical flow cytometry. Each sorted fraction had its genomic DNA isolated and then quantified by UV absorbance on a Nanodrop 2000c.

The clonotype comes from a man between 18 and 35 years old in good health. Some clones in this sample may be carry-over from other donors' samples. The chain joins TRBV19 to TRBJ2-3, and 12 junction bases match TRBD2. Source material: memory CD4+ T cells from PBMCs. Sample cell subset or site, as interpreted from the label and publication: CD45RA-negative fraction. CDR3 reads: CASSRLAGVGDTQYF. The DNA sequence follows: TGTGCCAGTAGTCGACTAGCGGGAGTAGGGGATACGCAGTATTTT.